This TCR beta chain was obtained from a study of shared clonotypes between healthy human individuals. The study's findings and limits: In a few donors, 4.5% to 5.5% of naive CD4 clonotypes appeared in common. Generally, naive subsets came out with larger estimated richness than memory subsets.

For this clone: The target antigen is unknown. This CDR3 is also generated by other DNA sequences in the sample.

The naive CD8 subset, CD45RO-negative cells positively selected for CCR7, excluded terminally differentiated effector memory CD45RA+ cells. Per the germline V gene, CDR1 is SNHLY and CDR2 is FYNNEI. With V trimmed by 9 bases and J by 1 base, 3 bases remained unmatched. CDR3 length: 12 residues. In the original workflow: ImmunoSEQ only sent back junction sequences with no quality scores, so filtering was done differently. Profiling relied on immunoSEQ multiplex PCR, and the TCRdb table lists in-frame clones only, not all of them. V and J calls and clone size are given by that table; D and trimming were obtained from the DNA. Of hundreds of thousands of clones in the sample, about 96% were seen once.

The V and J genes are TRBV2 and TRBJ2-7, with 7 bases that match TRBD1. What was sequenced was naive CD8+ T cells sorted from blood. This clonotype was sampled from a young woman in good health. The CDR3 DNA reads as TGTGCCAGTCGGGACAGTTCCTACGAGCAGTACTTC. Amino acids: CASRDSSYEQYF.